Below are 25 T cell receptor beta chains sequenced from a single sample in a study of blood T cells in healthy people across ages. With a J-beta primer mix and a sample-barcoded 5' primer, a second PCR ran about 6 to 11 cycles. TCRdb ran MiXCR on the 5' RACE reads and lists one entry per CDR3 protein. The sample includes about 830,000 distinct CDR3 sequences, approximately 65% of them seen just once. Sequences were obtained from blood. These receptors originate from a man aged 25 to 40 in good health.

DNA of the CDR3: TGTGCCAGCAGCCGCGGACTAGCGGAAGTAGCCAAAAACATTCAGTACTTC. Amino acids: CASSRGLAEVAKNIQYF. The chain is built from TRBV6-2 or TRBV6-3 and TRBJ2-4; 10 nucleotides line up with TRBD2. Germline-derived CDR1 and CDR2 are MNHEY and SVGEGT. V was pared by 6 bases and J by 0 bases, with 8 bases of the junction left unmatched. The CDR3 covers 17 residues.

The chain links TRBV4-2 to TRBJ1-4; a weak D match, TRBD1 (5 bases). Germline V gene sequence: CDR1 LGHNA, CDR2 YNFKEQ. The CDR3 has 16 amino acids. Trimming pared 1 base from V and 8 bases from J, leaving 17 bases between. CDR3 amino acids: CASSQVSQGMGEKLFF. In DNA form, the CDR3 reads TGTGCCAGCAGCCAAGTTTCTCAGGGCATGGGAGAAAAACTGTTTTTT.

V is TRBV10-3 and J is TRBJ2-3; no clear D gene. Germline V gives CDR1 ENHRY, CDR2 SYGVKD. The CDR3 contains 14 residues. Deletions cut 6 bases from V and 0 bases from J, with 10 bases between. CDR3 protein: CAISPGVSTDTQYF. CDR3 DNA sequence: TGTGCCATCAGCCCAGGAGTAAGCACAGATACGCAGTATTTT.

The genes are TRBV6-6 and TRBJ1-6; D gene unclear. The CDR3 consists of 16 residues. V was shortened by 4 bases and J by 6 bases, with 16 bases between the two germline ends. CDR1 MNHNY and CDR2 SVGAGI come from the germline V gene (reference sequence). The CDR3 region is CASSSREKSVNSPLHF. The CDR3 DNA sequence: TGTGCCAGCAGTTCCCGGGAAAAGAGCGTTAATTCACCCCTCCACTTT.

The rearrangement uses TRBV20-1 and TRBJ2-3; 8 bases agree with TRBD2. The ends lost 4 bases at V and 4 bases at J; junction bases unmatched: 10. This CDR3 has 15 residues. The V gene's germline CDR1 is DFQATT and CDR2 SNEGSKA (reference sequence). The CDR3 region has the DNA TGCAGTGCTAAGCTCGGGACTAGTTTCTCAGATACGCAGTATTTT. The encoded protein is CSAKLGTSFSDTQYF.

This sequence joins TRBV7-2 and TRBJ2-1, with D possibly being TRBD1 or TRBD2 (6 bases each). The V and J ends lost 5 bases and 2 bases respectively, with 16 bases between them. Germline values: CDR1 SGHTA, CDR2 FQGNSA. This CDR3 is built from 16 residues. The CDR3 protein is CASSPGGGSPYNEQFF. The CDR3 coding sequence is TGTGCCAGCAGCCCCGGGGGCGGGTCCCCCTACAATGAGCAGTTCTTC.

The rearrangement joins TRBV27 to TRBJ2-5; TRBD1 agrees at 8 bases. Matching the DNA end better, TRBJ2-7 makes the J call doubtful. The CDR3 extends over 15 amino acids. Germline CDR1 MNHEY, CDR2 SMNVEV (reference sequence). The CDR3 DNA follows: TGTGCCAGCTGCCCGGGGCAGGGGGCACTCTACGAGCAGTACTTC. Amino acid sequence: CASCPGQGALYEQYF.

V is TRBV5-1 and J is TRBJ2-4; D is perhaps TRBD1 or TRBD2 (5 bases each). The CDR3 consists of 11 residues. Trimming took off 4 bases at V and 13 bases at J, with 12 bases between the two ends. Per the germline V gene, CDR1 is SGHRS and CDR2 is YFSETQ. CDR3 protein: CASSGDDEQYF. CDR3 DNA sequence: TGCGCCAGCAGCGGGGACGACGAACAGTACTTC.

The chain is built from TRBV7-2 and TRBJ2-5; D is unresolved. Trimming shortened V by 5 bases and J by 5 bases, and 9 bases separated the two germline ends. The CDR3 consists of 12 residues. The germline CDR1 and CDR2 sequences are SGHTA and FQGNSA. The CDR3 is CASSRQQETQYF. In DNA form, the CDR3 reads TGTGCCAGCAGCCGGCAGCAGGAGACCCAGTACTTC.

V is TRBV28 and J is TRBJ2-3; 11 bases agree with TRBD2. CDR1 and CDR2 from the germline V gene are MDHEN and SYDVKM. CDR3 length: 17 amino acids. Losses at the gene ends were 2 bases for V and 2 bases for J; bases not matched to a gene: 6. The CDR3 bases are TGTGCCAGCAGTTTACCCGGGACTAGCGGCATCACAGATACGCAGTATTTT. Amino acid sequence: CASSLPGTSGITDTQYF.

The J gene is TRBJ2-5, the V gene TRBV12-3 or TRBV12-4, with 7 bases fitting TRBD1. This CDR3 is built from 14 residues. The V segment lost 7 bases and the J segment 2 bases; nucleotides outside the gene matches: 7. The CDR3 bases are TGTGCCAGCACCCTGACAGGGCTACAAGAGACCCAGTACTTC. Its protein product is CASTLTGLQETQYF.

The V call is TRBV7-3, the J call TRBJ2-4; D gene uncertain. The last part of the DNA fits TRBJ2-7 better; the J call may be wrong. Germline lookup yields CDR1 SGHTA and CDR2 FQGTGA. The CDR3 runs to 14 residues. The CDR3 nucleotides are TGTGCCAGCAGCCCCGCTGCAGGCTCCTACGAGCAGTACTTC. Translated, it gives CASSPAAGSYEQYF.

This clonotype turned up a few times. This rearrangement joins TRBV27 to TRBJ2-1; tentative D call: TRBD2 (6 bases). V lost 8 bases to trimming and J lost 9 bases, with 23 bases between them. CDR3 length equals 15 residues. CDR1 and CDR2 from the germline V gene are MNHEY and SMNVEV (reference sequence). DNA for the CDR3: TGTGCCAGCCGGGTGAGCTTGACTAGTTTCTTTGAGCAGTTCTTC. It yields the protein CASRVSLTSFFEQFF.

The CDR3 reads CSARPGLATEQYF. CDR3 nucleotide sequence: TGCAGTGCTAGGCCGGGACTAGCGACCGAGCAGTACTTC. The chain links TRBV20-1 to TRBJ2-4, with 10 bases that match TRBD2. The J call is uncertain, as TRBJ2-7 better fits the DNA end. Germline V gene lookup returns CDR1 DFQATT and CDR2 SNEGSKA (reference sequence). The CDR3 runs 13 residues.

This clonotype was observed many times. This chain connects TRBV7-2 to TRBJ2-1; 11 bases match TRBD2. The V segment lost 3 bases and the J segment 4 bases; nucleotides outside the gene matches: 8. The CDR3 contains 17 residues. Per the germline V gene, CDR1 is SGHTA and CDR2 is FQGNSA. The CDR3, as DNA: TGTGCCAGCAGCTTCCTCTCCGGGACTAGCGGATACAATGAGCAGTTCTTC. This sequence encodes CASSFLSGTSGYNEQFF.

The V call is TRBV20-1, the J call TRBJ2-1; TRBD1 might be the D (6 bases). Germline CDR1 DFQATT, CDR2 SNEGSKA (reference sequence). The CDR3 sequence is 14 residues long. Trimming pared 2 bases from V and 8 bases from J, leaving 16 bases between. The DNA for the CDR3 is TGCAGTGCTAGATCCCCGGGACATACGGATGAGCAGTTCTTC. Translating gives CSARSPGHTDEQFF.

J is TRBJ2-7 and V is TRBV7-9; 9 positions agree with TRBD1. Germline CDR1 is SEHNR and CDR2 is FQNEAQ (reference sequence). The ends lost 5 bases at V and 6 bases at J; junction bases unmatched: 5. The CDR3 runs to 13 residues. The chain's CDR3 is CASSETGGGEQYF. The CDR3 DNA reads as TGTGCCAGCAGCGAGACAGGGGGAGGCGAGCAGTACTTC. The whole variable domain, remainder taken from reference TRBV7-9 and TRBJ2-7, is DTGVSQNPRHKITKRGQNVTFRCDPISEHNRLYWYRQTLGQGPEFLTYFQNEAQLEKSRLLSDRFSAERPKGSFSTLEIQRTEQGDSAMYLCASSETGGGEQYFGPGTRLTVT.

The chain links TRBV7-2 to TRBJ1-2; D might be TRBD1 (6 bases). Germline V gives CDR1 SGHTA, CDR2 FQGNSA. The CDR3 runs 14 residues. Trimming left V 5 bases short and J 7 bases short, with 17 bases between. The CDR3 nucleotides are TGTGCCAGCAGCCGGACAGCTCCGGCGGGTGGCTACACCTTC. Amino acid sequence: CASSRTAPAGGYTF.

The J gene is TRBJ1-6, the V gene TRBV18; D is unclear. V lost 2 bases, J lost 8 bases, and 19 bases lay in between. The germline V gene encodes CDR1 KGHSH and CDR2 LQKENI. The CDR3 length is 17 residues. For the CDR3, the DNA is TGTGCCAGCTCACCATACTCTAAAAAATCGCCCTATTCACCCCTCCACTTT. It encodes CASSPYSKKSPYSPLHF. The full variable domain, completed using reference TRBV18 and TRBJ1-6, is NAGVMQNPRHLVRRRGQEARLRCSPMKGHSHVYWYRQLPEEGLKFMVYLQKENIIDESGMPKERFSAEFPKEGPSILRIQQVVRGDSAAYFCASSPYSKKSPYSPLHFGNGTRLTVT.

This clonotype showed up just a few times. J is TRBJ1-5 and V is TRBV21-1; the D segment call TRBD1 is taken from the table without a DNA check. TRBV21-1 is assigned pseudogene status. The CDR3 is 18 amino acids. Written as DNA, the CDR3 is TGTGCCAGCAGCAAAGTTTGGGGCAAGGGTTATAGCAATCAGCCCCAGCATTTT. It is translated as CASSKVWGKGYSNQPQHF.

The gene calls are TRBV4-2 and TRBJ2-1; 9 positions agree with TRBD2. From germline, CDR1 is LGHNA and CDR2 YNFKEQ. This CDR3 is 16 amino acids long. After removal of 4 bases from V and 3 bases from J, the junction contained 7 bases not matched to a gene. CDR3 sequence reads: CASSPQRGAFYNEQFF. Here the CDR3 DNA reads TGTGCCAGCAGCCCACAGCGGGGGGCCTTCTACAATGAGCAGTTCTTC.

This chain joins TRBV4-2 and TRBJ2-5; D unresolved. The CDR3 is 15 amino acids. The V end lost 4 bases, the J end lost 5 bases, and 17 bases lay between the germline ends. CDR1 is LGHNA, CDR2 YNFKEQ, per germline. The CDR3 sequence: CASSLLGSIKETQYF. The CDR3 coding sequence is TGTGCCAGCAGCCTGTTAGGGTCGATTAAGGAGACCCAGTACTTC.

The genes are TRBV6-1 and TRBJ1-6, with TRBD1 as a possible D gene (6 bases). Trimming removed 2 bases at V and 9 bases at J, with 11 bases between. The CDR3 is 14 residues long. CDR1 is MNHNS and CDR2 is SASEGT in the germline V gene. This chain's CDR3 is CASSEQQGFSPLHF. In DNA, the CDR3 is TGTGCCAGCAGTGAACAACAGGGATTTTCACCCCTCCACTTT.

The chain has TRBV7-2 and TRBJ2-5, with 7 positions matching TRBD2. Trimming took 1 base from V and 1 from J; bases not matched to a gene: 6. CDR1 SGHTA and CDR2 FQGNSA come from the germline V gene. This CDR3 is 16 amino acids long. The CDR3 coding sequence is TGTGCCAGCAGCTTAGGGGGCGGGGGTCTCCAAGAGACCCAGTACTTC. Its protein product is CASSLGGGGLQETQYF. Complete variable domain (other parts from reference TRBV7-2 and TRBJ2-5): GAGVSQSPSNKVTEKGKDVELRCDPISGHTALYWYRQSLGQGLEFLIYFQGNSAPDKSGLPSDRFSAERTGGSVSTLTIQRTQQEDSAVYLCASSLGGGGLQETQYFGPGTRLLVL.

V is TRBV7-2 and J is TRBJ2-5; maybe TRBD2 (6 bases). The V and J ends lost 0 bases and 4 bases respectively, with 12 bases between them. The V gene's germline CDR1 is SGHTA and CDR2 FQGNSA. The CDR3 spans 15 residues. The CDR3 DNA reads TGTGCCAGCAGCTTAGCGCGGCAGGAGGGAGAGACCCAGTACTTC. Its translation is CASSLARQEGETQYF.